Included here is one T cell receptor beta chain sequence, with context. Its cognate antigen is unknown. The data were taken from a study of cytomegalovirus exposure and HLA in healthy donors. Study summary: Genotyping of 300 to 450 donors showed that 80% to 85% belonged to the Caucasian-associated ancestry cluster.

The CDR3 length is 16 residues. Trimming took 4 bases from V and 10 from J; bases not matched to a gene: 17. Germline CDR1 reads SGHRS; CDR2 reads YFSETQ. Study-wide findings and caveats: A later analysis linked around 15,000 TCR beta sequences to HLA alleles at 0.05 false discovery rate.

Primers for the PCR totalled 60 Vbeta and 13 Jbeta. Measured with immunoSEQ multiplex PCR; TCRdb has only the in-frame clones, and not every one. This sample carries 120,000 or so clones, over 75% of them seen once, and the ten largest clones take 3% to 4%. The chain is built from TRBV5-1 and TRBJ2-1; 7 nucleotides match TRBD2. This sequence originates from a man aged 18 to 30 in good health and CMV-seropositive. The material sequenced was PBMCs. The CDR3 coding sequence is TGCGCCAGCAGCCTGGACCCCCCCGGACTAGTCTCCGAGCAGTTCTTC. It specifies CASSLDPPGLVSEQFF.